The present T cell receptor (beta chain) was sequenced within a study of tumor-infiltrating lymphocytes in primary liver carcinoma. General study results and limits: Tumor-adjacent and tumor-blood pairs displayed less overlap than did pairs of tumor regions. Owing to bulk unsorted samples, no comparison was made between CD4+ and CD8+ repertoires.

V was pared by 1 base and J by 9 bases, with 3 bases of the junction left unmatched. Germline V lookup: CDR1 MNHNS, CDR2 SASEGT. CDR3 length: 14 residues. Making TCR beta cDNA involved 400 to 600 ng total RNA and a constant-region primer. TCR beta libraries came from three nested multiplex PCR rounds using slightly modified ARM-PCR. Each of the first two PCR rounds ran approximately 10 cycles with TRBV1-TRBV30 forward and C-beta reverse primers. Using its own MiXCR run on the multiplex PCR reads, TCRdb lists one record per CDR3 protein. This sample has fewer than 250,000 distinct CDR3 sequences; 65% occur once, and the top ten carry roughly 6.4%. Concerning this clonotype itself: The antigen is not known. This clone may be a read error of a much larger clone one base away. It is likely a read error, because the conserved phenylalanine at the end of the CDR3 is missing.

In addition to blood RNA drawn from unsorted whole blood, germline DNA was extracted. The chain recombines TRBV6-1 with TRBJ2-1; 10 positions match TRBD2. Sequencing was done on a sample of peripheral blood. This sequence originates from a woman in her fifties or sixties with primary liver carcinoma and hepatitis B virus infection. CDR3 nucleotide sequence: TGTGCCAGCAGTGAAGGGAGCGGGAGGGTTGAGCAGTTCCTC. Translating gives CASSEGSGRVEQFL.